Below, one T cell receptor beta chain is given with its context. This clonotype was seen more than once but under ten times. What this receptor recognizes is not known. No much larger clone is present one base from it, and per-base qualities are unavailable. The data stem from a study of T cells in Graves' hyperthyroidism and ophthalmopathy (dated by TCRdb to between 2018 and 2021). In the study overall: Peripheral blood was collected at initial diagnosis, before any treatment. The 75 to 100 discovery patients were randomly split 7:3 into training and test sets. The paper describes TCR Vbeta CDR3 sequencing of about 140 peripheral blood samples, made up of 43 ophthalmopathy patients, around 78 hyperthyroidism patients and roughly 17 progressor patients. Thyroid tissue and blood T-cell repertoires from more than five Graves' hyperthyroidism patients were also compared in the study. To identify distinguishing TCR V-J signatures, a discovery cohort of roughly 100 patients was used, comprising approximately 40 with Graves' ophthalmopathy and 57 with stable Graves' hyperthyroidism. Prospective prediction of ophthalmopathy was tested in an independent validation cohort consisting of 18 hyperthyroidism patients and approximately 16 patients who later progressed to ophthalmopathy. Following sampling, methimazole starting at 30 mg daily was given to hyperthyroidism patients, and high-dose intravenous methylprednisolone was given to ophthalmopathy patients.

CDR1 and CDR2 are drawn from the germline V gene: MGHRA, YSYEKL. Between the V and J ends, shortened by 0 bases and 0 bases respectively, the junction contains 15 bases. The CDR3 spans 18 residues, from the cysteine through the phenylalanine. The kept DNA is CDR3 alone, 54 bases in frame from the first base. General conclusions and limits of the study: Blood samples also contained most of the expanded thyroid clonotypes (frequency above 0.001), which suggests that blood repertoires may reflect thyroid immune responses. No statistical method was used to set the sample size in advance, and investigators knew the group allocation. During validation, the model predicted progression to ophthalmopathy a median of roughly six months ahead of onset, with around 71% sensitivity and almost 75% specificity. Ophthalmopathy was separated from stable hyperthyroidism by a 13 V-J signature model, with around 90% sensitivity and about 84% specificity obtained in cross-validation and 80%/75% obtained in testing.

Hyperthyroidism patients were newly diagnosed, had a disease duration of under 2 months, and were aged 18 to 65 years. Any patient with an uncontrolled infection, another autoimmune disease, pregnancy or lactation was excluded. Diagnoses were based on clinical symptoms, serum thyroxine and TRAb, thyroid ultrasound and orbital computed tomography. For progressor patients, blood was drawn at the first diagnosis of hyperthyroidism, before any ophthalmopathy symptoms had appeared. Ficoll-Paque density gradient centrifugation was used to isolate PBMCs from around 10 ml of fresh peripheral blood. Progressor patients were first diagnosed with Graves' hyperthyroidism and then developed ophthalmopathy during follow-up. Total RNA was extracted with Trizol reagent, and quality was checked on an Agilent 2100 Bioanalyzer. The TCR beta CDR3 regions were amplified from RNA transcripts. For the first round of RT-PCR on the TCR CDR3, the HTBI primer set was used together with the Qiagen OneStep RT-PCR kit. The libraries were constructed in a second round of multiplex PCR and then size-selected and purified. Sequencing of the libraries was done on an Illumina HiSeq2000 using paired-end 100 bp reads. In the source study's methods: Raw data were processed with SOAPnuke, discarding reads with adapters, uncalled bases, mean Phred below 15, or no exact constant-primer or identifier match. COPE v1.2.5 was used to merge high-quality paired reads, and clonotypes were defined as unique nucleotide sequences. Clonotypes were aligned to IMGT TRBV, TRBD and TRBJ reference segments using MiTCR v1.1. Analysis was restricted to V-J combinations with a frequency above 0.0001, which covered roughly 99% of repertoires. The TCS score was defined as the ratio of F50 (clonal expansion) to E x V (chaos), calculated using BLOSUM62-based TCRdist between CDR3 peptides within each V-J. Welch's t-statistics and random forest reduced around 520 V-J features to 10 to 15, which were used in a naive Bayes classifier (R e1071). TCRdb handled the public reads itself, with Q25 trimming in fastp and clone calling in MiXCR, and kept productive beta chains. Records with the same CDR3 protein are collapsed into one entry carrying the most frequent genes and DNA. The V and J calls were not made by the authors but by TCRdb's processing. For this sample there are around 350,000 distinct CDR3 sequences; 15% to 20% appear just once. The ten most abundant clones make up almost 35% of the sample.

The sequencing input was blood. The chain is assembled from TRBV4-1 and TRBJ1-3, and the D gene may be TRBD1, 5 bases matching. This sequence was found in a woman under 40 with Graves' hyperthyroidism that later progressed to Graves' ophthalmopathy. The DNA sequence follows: TGCGCCAGCAGCCAAGATGGGATGGGGCCCAGCTCTGGAAACACCATATATTTT. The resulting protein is CASSQDGMGPSSGNTIYF.